What follows are 32 T cell receptor beta chains derived from one specimen sequenced in a study of blood T cells in healthy people across ages. Through a sample-barcoded 5' primer and a J-beta primer mix, a second PCR was run for about 7 to 12 cycles. MiXCR, run by TCRdb on the 5' RACE reads, gives a single entry per CDR3 protein. The table includes 1.5 million to 1.9 million distinct CDR3 sequences, 35% to 45% detected once. Material: blood. These receptors were collected from a woman younger than 35 in good health.

The chain combines TRBV6-2 or TRBV6-3 with TRBJ2-2; TRBD2 matches 10 bases. CDR1 and CDR2 (germline): MNHEY, SVGEGT. J gave up 5 bases and V 6 bases, and 6 bases lay outside the gene matches. This CDR3 has 15 amino acids. The CDR3 sequence is CASRVLAGSTGELFF. DNA of the CDR3: TGTGCCAGCAGGGTACTAGCGGGGTCGACCGGGGAGCTGTTTTTT.

This chain joins TRBV27 and TRBJ2-5; no clear D gene. From germline, CDR1 is MNHEY and CDR2 SMNVEV (reference sequence). The CDR3 runs 15 residues. The V and J ends lost 1 base and 11 bases respectively, with 20 bases between them. The CDR3 coding sequence is TGTGCCAGCAGTTTATATGTAAGCTCCTACAATGAGCAGTACTTC. Its translation: CASSLYVSSYNEQYF.

The gene calls are TRBV20-1 and TRBJ2-1, with TRBD2 matching over 10 bases. The CDR3 spans 18 residues. The germline V gene encodes CDR1 DFQATT and CDR2 SNEGSKA (reference sequence). The trim removed 3 bases at V and 7 bases at J, leaving 18 bases unmatched. CDR3 DNA sequence: TGCAGTGCTAGTAGAACGGCTAGCGGGGGCCTGCTTCGAAATGAGCAGTTCTTC. Encoded protein: CSASRTASGGLLRNEQFF.

This clonotype has just a few counts. The chain has TRBV20-1 and TRBJ2-5, with TRBD1 as a possible D gene (5 bases). V lost 0 bases, J lost 5 bases, and 13 bases lay in between. The CDR3 is 14 residues long. Germline values: CDR1 DFQATT, CDR2 SNEGSKA (reference sequence). The CDR3 is CSARDFQGMETQYF. CDR3 sequence (DNA): TGCAGTGCTAGAGATTTCCAGGGCATGGAGACCCAGTACTTC.

A word on this clonotype: The junction shows a germline mismatch at one end, possibly a read error. J is TRBJ1-5 and V is TRBV10-3; D is unclear. The CDR3 runs to 17 residues. The germline CDR1 and CDR2 sequences are ENHRY and SYGVKD. Here the CDR3 DNA reads TGTGCCATCAGTGAGTCCGGGTCTTCTCATAGCAGTCAGCCCCAGCATTTT. It is translated as CAISESGSSHSSQPQHF.

This sequence joins TRBV7-8 and TRBJ2-1; 7 nucleotides match TRBD1. The germline gives CDR1 SGHVS, CDR2 FQNEAQ. CDR3 size: 16 residues. The CDR3 sequence: CTGSLFPDRAYNEQFF. The CDR3 nucleotides read TGTACCGGCAGCTTATTTCCCGACAGGGCGTACAATGAGCAGTTCTTC.

This CDR3 is CSARAQGWYSDTQYF. DNA of the CDR3: TGCAGTGCTAGAGCCCAAGGATGGTACTCAGATACGCAGTATTTT. The chain employs TRBV20-1 and TRBJ2-3; no reliable D call. CDR3 length equals 15 residues. Germline lookup yields CDR1 DFQATT and CDR2 SNEGSKA (reference sequence). The V end was cut by 1 base, the J end by 4 bases, with 15 bases between.

V and J are TRBV5-6 and TRBJ2-1; TRBD2 agrees at 14 bases. The germline V gene has CDR1 SGHDT and CDR2 YYEEEE. V lost 4 bases and J lost 3; bases outside the gene matches: 6. The CDR3 sequence is 17 residues long. The CDR3 loop is CASSRPGLAGVYNEQFF. CDR3 DNA: TGTGCCAGCAGCCGACCGGGACTAGCGGGGGTCTACAATGAGCAGTTCTTC. The complete variable domain, with remaining parts taken from reference TRBV5-6 and TRBJ2-1, reads DAGVTQSPTHLIKTRGQQVTLRCSPKSGHDTVSWYQQALGQGPQFIFQYYEEEERQRGNFPDRFSGHQFPNYSSELNVNALLLGDSALYLCASSRPGLAGVYNEQFFGPGTRLTVL.

This clonotype was recorded at least ten times. The rearrangement joins TRBV4-3 to TRBJ2-5; D remains unclear. This CDR3 spans 15 amino acids. Germline V gene sequence: CDR1 LGHNA, CDR2 YSLEER. V shed 1 base and J shed 2 bases, with 11 bases lying between them. The CDR3 region is CASSQGAAVQETQYF. The CDR3 nucleotides read TGCGCCAGCAGCCAAGGGGCGGCAGTACAAGAGACCCAGTACTTC.

The chain carries TRBV12-3 or TRBV12-4 and TRBJ1-4; 9 bases fit TRBD1. CDR3 length: 15 residues. J was trimmed by 7 bases and V by 2 bases; bases with no gene match: 5. CDR3 nucleotides: TGTGCCAGCAGTTTAACAGGGGGCGCGGCTGAAAAACTGTTTTTT. This sequence encodes CASSLTGGAAEKLFF.

This chain joins TRBV9 and TRBJ1-1, with 7 bases that match TRBD1. The length of the CDR3 is 14 residues. The junction had 5 bases not matched to a gene; V was cut back by 3 bases and J by 3 bases. Germline lookup yields CDR1 SGDLS and CDR2 YYNGEE. The CDR3 reads CASSEGDSDTEAFF. CDR3 bases: TGTGCCAGCAGCGAGGGGGACAGCGACACTGAAGCTTTCTTT.

The rearrangement joins TRBV27 to TRBJ1-1; TRBD1 matches 7 bases. The CDR3 runs to 16 residues. J was trimmed by 0 bases and V by 5 bases; bases with no gene match: 9. Per germline, CDR1 MNHEY and CDR2 SMNVEV (reference sequence). In nucleotides, the CDR3 is TGTGCCAGCAGTCAGGGACAGACCCTTGTGAACACTGAAGCTTTCTTT. Translated, it gives CASSQGQTLVNTEAFF.

The gene calls are TRBV29-1 and TRBJ2-5; D unresolved. Germline V gene lookup returns CDR1 SQVTM and CDR2 ANQGSEA. This CDR3 contains 14 residues. Deletions cut 3 bases from V and 11 bases from J, with 22 bases between. The CDR3 here is CSVDGLLLYNEQYF. DNA for the CDR3: TGCAGCGTTGATGGTCTACTACTTTACAATGAGCAGTACTTC.

The chain has TRBV7-9 and TRBJ2-4; perhaps TRBD2 as D (6 bases). The J call is uncertain, as TRBJ2-5 better fits the DNA end. Per the germline V gene, CDR1 is SEHNR and CDR2 is FQNEAQ (reference sequence). This CDR3 is built from 14 residues. The CDR3 loop reads CASSFVAVQETQYF. The DNA for the CDR3 is TGTGCCAGCAGCTTTGTAGCGGTTCAAGAGACCCAGTACTTC.

This clonotype was detected a few times. This chain links TRBV7-9 with TRBJ2-3; 9 bases agree with TRBD2. CDR1 is SEHNR, CDR2 FQNEAQ, per germline (reference sequence). V lost 5 bases and J lost 4; bases outside the gene matches: 10. This CDR3 has 16 residues. The CDR3 loop reads CASSLRGSGSADTQYF. In DNA form, the CDR3 reads TGTGCCAGCAGCCTCCGAGGTAGCGGGAGTGCAGATACGCAGTATTTT.

This clonotype was seen only once. The chain carries TRBV6-6 and TRBJ2-7; 7 bases align to TRBD2. Germline loops: CDR1 MNHNY, CDR2 SVGAGI (reference sequence). V gave up 5 bases and J gave up 6 bases; unmatched junction bases: 7. The CDR3 consists of 13 residues. CDR3 bases: TGTGCCAGCAGTGCCGGACTAGTTCGCGAGCAGTACTTC. Protein product: CASSAGLVREQYF.

Note on this clonotype: A junction boundary mismatches the germline segment, possibly from a read error. The chain uses TRBV4-2 and TRBJ2-2; 10 nucleotides match TRBD1. The CDR3 has 16 amino acids. CDR1 LGHNA and CDR2 YNFKEQ come from the germline V gene. CDR3 residues: CACSLVRGQGSGELFF. The CDR3 nucleotides are TGTGCCTGCAGCCTCGTCCGGGGACAGGGGTCCGGGGAGCTGTTTTTT.

This clonotype occurred a few times. The chain's CDR3 is CASSLANRGLGETQYF. CDR3 DNA sequence: TGTGCCAGCAGCTTGGCGAACAGGGGGTTAGGGGAGACCCAGTACTTC. The chain has TRBV5-6 and TRBJ2-5; 8 bases are shared with TRBD1. The germline V gene encodes CDR1 SGHDT and CDR2 YYEEEE. J lost 5 bases, V lost 0 bases, and 9 bases had no gene match. The length of the CDR3 is 16 residues. Full variable domain (outside the CDR3, taken from reference TRBV5-6 and TRBJ2-5): DAGVTQSPTHLIKTRGQQVTLRCSPKSGHDTVSWYQQALGQGPQFIFQYYEEEERQRGNFPDRFSGHQFPNYSSELNVNALLLGDSALYLCASSLANRGLGETQYFGPGTRLLVL.

This clonotype showed up just a few times. The chain employs TRBV30 and TRBJ2-7; no reliable D call. The J call may be in error: the DNA end matches TRBJ2-4 better. CDR1 is GTSNPN, CDR2 SVGIG, per germline (reference sequence). The CDR3 covers 12 residues. The CDR3 nucleotides are TGTGCCTGGAGTGTAGCTGTAGACATTCAGTACTTC. As protein: CAWSVAVDIQYF.

The rearrangement links TRBV4-3 to TRBJ2-1; weak D call: TRBD1 (6 bases). Trimming stripped 1 base from V and 0 bases from J, with 19 bases between. The germline V gene encodes CDR1 LGHNA and CDR2 YSLEER. CDR3 size: 19 residues. CDR3 DNA sequence: TGCGCCAGCAGCCAAGTATTGTCGACAGGCGCGATCTCCTACAATGAGCAGTTCTTC. Translating it yields CASSQVLSTGAISYNEQFF.

This clonotype occurred once. The genes are TRBV3-1 and TRBJ1-5; 7 positions match TRBD1. Germline trimming cut 1 base from V and 4 bases from J; bases unmatched to any gene: 4. This CDR3 contains 15 residues. The germline gives CDR1 LGHDT, CDR2 YNNKEL (reference sequence). The CDR3 DNA follows: TGTGCCAGCAGCCAAGGACAGGGAATGAATCAGCCCCAGCATTTT. Its translation: CASSQGQGMNQPQHF.

V gene TRBV20-1 combines with J gene TRBJ2-3; D is unclear. Germline V gives CDR1 DFQATT, CDR2 SNEGSKA (reference sequence). V was pared by 5 bases and J by 2 bases, with 17 bases between. The CDR3 consists of 15 residues. CDR3 loop: CSAPGPYQTTDTQYF. The CDR3 DNA is TGCAGTGCTCCTGGGCCTTACCAAACCACAGATACGCAGTATTTT.

V usage is TRBV6-5 and J usage is TRBJ2-6; D not certain. The germline CDR1 and CDR2 sequences are MNHEY and SVGAGI. This CDR3 comprises 14 residues. Trimming pared 5 bases from V and 4 bases from J, leaving 9 bases between. The DNA of the CDR3 is TGTGCCAGCAGTACCAGGACCGGGGCCAACGTCCTGACTTTC. It codes for CASSTRTGANVLTF.

The chain carries TRBV10-3 and TRBJ2-1; tentatively, D is TRBD1 (5 bases). The CDR3 extends over 13 amino acids. In germline, CDR1 is ENHRY, CDR2 SYGVKD. The V and J ends lost 5 bases and 6 bases respectively, with 11 bases between them. CDR3 nucleotide sequence: TGTGCCATCAGTCCCCCTAGGGGCAATGAGCAGTTCTTC. It translates to CAISPPRGNEQFF.

This clonotype was observed a few times. The genes are TRBV20-1 and TRBJ2-7; no clear D. CDR3 length: 13 residues. The germline CDR1 and CDR2 sequences are DFQATT and SNEGSKA (reference sequence). Trimming took 0 bases from V and 2 from J, leaving 8 bases between them. CDR3 region: CSARDKWAYEQYF. The CDR3 DNA reads as TGCAGTGCTAGAGATAAGTGGGCCTACGAGCAGTACTTC.

The chain joins TRBV6-6 to TRBJ2-4; D ambiguous. Germline V lookup: CDR1 MNHNY, CDR2 SVGAGI (reference sequence). Trimming stripped 0 bases from V and 3 bases from J, with 15 bases between. The CDR3 contains 17 residues. The CDR3 loop reads CASSYSTRQRSKNIQYF. CDR3 coding DNA: TGTGCCAGCAGTTACTCGACTCGGCAGCGAAGCAAAAACATTCAGTACTTC.

A few counts support this clonotype. The chain has TRBV10-3 and TRBJ1-2; TRBD1 matches at 9 bases. V lost 3 bases to trimming and J lost 7 bases; unmatched junction nucleotides: 9. The CDR3 totals 15 residues. Germline V gene lookup returns CDR1 ENHRY and CDR2 SYGVKD. DNA for the CDR3: TGTGCCATCAGTGACCCCCGACAGGGGGTATCTGGCTACACCTTC. Its translation: CAISDPRQGVSGYTF.

Worth noting for this clonotype: At one end the junction does not follow the germline gene, possibly because of a read error. V usage is TRBV27 and J usage is TRBJ2-1; D may be TRBD1 (5 bases). Looked up from germline, CDR1 is MNHEY and CDR2 is SMNVEV (reference sequence). The CDR3 is 15 amino acids. CDR3 nucleotide sequence: TGTGCCTGCAGTTTACCAGGGTTTGGTTACAATGAGCAGTTCTTC. Encoded protein: CACSLPGFGYNEQFF.

The gene calls are TRBV5-6 and TRBJ1-4; no reliable D call. V lost 0 bases and J lost 6, with 9 bases in between. In germline, CDR1 is SGHDT, CDR2 YYEEEE. This CDR3 spans 14 amino acids. The CDR3 nucleotides read TGTGCCAGCAGCTTGGCTTGGCAGGATGAAAAACTGTTTTTT. Translating it yields CASSLAWQDEKLFF.

This clonotype was picked up a small number of times. The rearrangement links TRBV6-5 to TRBJ2-5; D might be TRBD2 (6 bases). The CDR3 loop spans 14 amino acids. V dropped 2 bases and J dropped 5 bases, with 12 bases sitting between them. From germline, CDR1 is MNHEY and CDR2 SVGAGI. The CDR3 bases are TGTGCCAGCAGTTACGGAGCTGGGGGGGAGACCCAGTACTTC. Its protein product is CASSYGAGGETQYF.

The chain recombines TRBV6-1 with TRBJ1-2; TRBD1 might be the D (5 bases). The V gene's germline CDR1 is MNHNS and CDR2 SASEGT. The CDR3 covers 17 residues. Trimming took off 0 bases at V and 1 base at J, with 15 bases between the two ends. In DNA form, the CDR3 reads TGTGCCAGCAGTGAAGCTCAGGGTTTGCCCCGTAACTATGGCTACACCTTC. Protein: CASSEAQGLPRNYGYTF.

The chain joins TRBV7-2 to TRBJ1-6; the D gene is possibly TRBD1 (5 bases). The V and J ends lost 7 bases and 9 bases respectively, with 13 bases between them. This CDR3 region has 13 residues. Germline lookup yields CDR1 SGHTA and CDR2 FQGNSA. CDR3 sequence: CASTVIRGSPLHF. The CDR3 DNA follows: TGTGCCAGCACCGTAATTAGGGGTTCACCCCTCCACTTT. Together with reference TRBV7-2 and TRBJ1-6, the CDR3 gives the full variable domain: GAGVSQSPSNKVTEKGKDVELRCDPISGHTALYWYRQSLGQGLEFLIYFQGNSAPDKSGLPSDRFSAERTGGSVSTLTIQRTQQEDSAVYLCASTVIRGSPLHFGNGTRLTVT.